What follows are 22 T cell receptor beta chains derived from one specimen sequenced in a study of T cells in Graves' hyperthyroidism and ophthalmopathy. The source material, RNA transcripts, was used to amplify TCR beta CDR3 regions. During a first-round RT-PCR of the TCR CDR3, the HTBI primer set was used. TCRdb redid the calling of the multiplex PCR reads with MiXCR, one entry per CDR3 protein. The sample has more than 350,000 distinct CDR3 sequences; 13% to 15% are singletons. The sequencing input was blood. The receptor set was obtained from a woman aged 60-75 years with Graves' ophthalmopathy.

The V gene is TRBV18, the J gene TRBJ2-5, with TRBD2 matching 12 bases. The germline CDR1 and CDR2 sequences are KGHSH and LQKENI. This CDR3 is 16 amino acids long. Trimming cost V 2 bases and J 5 bases; bases outside gene matches: 6. In nucleotides, the CDR3 is TGTGCCAGCTCACCAAGAGCTAGCGGGAGGGACGAGACCCAGTACTTC. It specifies CASSPRASGRDETQYF.

There are many counts of this clonotype. The V and J genes are TRBV6-2 or TRBV6-3 and TRBJ2-7; 8 bases align to TRBD2. Germline lookup yields CDR1 MNHEY and CDR2 SVGEGT. V gave up 2 bases and J gave up 5 bases; unmatched junction bases: 8. The CDR3 covers 15 residues. This CDR3 reads CASSYPSRRGDEQYF. The CDR3 DNA follows: TGTGCCAGCAGTTACCCCTCCCGGCGGGGGGACGAGCAGTACTTC.

This clonotype was observed many times. The genes are TRBV9 and TRBJ2-3, with 7 bases that match TRBD1. The germline gives CDR1 SGDLS, CDR2 YYNGEE. V lost 3 bases, J lost 4 bases, and 5 bases stayed unmatched. The CDR3 covers 14 residues. CDR3 loop: CASSEQGNADTQYF. The CDR3 region has the DNA TGTGCCAGCAGCGAACAGGGGAACGCAGATACGCAGTATTTT.

This clonotype showed up just a few times. The chain combines TRBV7-9 with TRBJ1-2; perhaps TRBD1 as D (5 bases). Germline values: CDR1 SEHNR, CDR2 FQNEAQ (reference sequence). CDR3 length: 17 amino acids. V was cut by 4 bases and J by 0 bases, with 18 bases left in between. The CDR3 region has the DNA TGTGCCAGCAGCTCCCGACAGTCCCTCCTGGCTAACTATGGCTACACCTTC. Residues: CASSSRQSLLANYGYTF.

The sample holds many counts of this clonotype. The chain recombines TRBV29-1 with TRBJ2-7, with 8 bases matching TRBD2. The V gene end was trimmed by 4 bases and the J gene end by 2 bases; junction bases not matched to a gene: 7. The CDR3 loop spans 14 amino acids. The germline V gene has CDR1 SQVTM and CDR2 ANQGSEA. The CDR3 DNA reads TGCAGCGTTGTGGGCCTAGCGGGCACCTACGAGCAGTACTTC. It specifies CSVVGLAGTYEQYF.

This clonotype was seen many times. The rearrangement uses TRBV28 and TRBJ2-7; 7 bases line up with TRBD1. The CDR3 is 15 residues long. The germline gives CDR1 MDHEN, CDR2 SYDVKM. Trimming removed 4 bases from V and 1 base from J; junction bases left unmatched: 7. As DNA, the CDR3 is TGTGCCAGCAGTTCAGCCGGGACAGAGTCCTACGAGCAGTACTTC. It yields the protein CASSSAGTESYEQYF.

A word on this clonotype: Just one base apart from a much larger clone, this may be a read error. Without the conserved terminal phenylalanine or tryptophan, this CDR3 likely stems from a read error. V is TRBV12-3 or TRBV12-4 and J is TRBJ1-1; D remains ambiguous. V was pared by 6 bases and J by 2 bases, with 10 bases between. The CDR3 covers 13 residues. The DNA for the CDR3 is TGTGCCAGCAGCACAGTCCCAAACACTGAAGCTTTCCTT. Residues: CASSTVPNTEAFL.

This clonotype showed up many times. V usage is TRBV5-5 and J usage is TRBJ2-3; D unclear. Germline V gene data show CDR1 as SGHKS and CDR2 as YYEKEE (reference sequence). Trimming left V 1 base short and J 2 bases short, with 11 bases between. This CDR3 comprises 15 residues. Written as DNA, the CDR3 is TGTGCCAGCAGCTTGTACTCCCACAACACAGATACGCAGTATTTT. Amino acid sequence: CASSLYSHNTDTQYF.

This clonotype has at least ten counts. This chain joins TRBV6-1 and TRBJ2-7, with D unresolved. The CDR3 covers 15 residues. V lost 1 base and J 3 bases, leaving 13 bases between the germline ends. Germline V gene lookup returns CDR1 MNHNS and CDR2 SASEGT. CDR3 region: CASSEGPSAHYEQYF. CDR3 DNA: TGTGCCAGCAGTGAAGGTCCCTCGGCCCACTACGAGCAGTACTTC.

This clonotype was recorded many times. DNA of the CDR3: TGTGCCAGCAGTTTAATGGCCCCAGGGTCGGGGATAGGCTATGGCTACACCTTC. Translation: CASSLMAPGSGIGYGYTF. The genes are TRBV28 and TRBJ1-2, with D maybe TRBD1 (5 bases). CDR1 MDHEN and CDR2 SYDVKM come from the germline V gene. V lost 2 bases to trimming and J lost 4 bases, with 23 bases between them. This CDR3 is built from 18 residues.

Note on this clonotype: A much larger clone differs by one base, so this may be a read error. V gene TRBV20-1 combines with J gene TRBJ1-1; 10 bases are a match to TRBD1. Trimming took 6 bases from V and 5 from J; bases not matched to a gene: 6. In germline, CDR1 is DFQATT, CDR2 SNEGSKA (reference sequence). The CDR3 length is 13 residues. CDR3 DNA: TGCAGTGCCCGGACAGGGGGTGAAACTGAAGCTTTCTTT. Translated, it gives CSARTGGETEAFF.

The chain uses TRBV29-1 and TRBJ1-2, with D possibly matching TRBD1 (5 bases). Germline-derived CDR1 and CDR2 are SQVTM and ANQGSEA. V was clipped by 5 bases and J by 2 bases, with 21 bases between them. The CDR3 consists of 16 residues. Written as DNA, the CDR3 is TGCAGCGTTTTGGCCCCCGGGGGGGAGGACAACTATGGCTACACCTTC. Translating gives CSVLAPGGEDNYGYTF.

This clonotype was seen a few times. The chain employs TRBV2 and TRBJ2-7; 9 bases are shared with TRBD2. In germline, CDR1 is SNHLY, CDR2 FYNNEI. V gave up 10 bases and J gave up 4 bases; unmatched junction bases: 11. CDR3 length equals 14 residues. CDR3 nucleotides: TGTGCCACTCAGAGGGGGACTAGCTATTACGAGCAGTACTTC. Translating it yields CATQRGTSYYEQYF.

The genes are TRBV7-3 and TRBJ2-1, with D tentatively TRBD1 or TRBD2 (5 bases each). The CDR3 runs to 17 residues. Germline V gene lookup returns CDR1 SGHTA and CDR2 FQGTGA. The V and J ends lost 4 bases and 0 bases respectively, with 16 bases between them. The DNA of the CDR3 is TGTGCCAGCAGCTCCGAACGGGGCAGCAGCTCCTACAATGAGCAGTTCTTC. As protein: CASSSERGSSSYNEQFF. Drawing the rest from reference TRBV7-3 and TRBJ2-1, the complete variable domain is GAGVSQTPSNKVTEKGKYVELRCDPISGHTALYWYRQSLGQGPEFLIYFQGTGAADDSGLPNDRFFAVRPEGSVSTLKIQRTERGDSAVYLCASSSERGSSSYNEQFFGPGTRLTVL.

The sample holds many counts of this clonotype. The chain has TRBV20-1 and TRBJ2-1; no definite D call. Germline V CDR1 and CDR2: DFQATT, SNEGSKA (reference sequence). With 1 base removed from V and 8 bases from J, the gap between germline ends came to 3 bases. The CDR3 covers 10 residues. This CDR3 reads CSARADEQFF. Here the CDR3 DNA reads TGCAGTGCTAGAGCCGATGAGCAGTTCTTC.

A note on this clonotype: Mismatch with germline at one junction end may stem from a read error. The chain carries TRBV27 and TRBJ2-1; the D gene is possibly TRBD2 (5 bases). With the DNA end fitting TRBJ2-7 better, the J assignment may be wrong. Germline loops: CDR1 MNHEY, CDR2 SMNVEV (reference sequence). The CDR3 is 17 residues long. The CDR3 bases are TGTGCCAGCAGATTATTTACCCTAGCAGACTCCTACAATGAGCAGTACTTC. Translation: CASRLFTLADSYNEQYF.

In this sample, this clonotype turned up many times. The genes are TRBV27 and TRBJ2-1; D may correspond to TRBD1 or TRBD2 (5 bases each). The V gene's germline CDR1 is MNHEY and CDR2 SMNVEV (reference sequence). V lost 1 base and J lost 2, with 9 bases in between. This CDR3 is 15 amino acids long. CDR3 in amino acids: CASSLFRGPYNEQFF. CDR3 DNA sequence: TGTGCCAGCAGTTTATTTAGGGGACCCTACAATGAGCAGTTCTTC.

The chain joins TRBV9 to TRBJ2-3; 11 bases line up with TRBD2. This CDR3 is 16 amino acids long. Germline CDR1 reads SGDLS; CDR2 reads YYNGEE. The V and J ends lost 0 bases and 9 bases, in that order; junction bases with no gene match: 9. CDR3 sequence reads: CASSVDTSGSRFTQYF. The CDR3 DNA sequence: TGTGCCAGCAGCGTAGATACTAGCGGGAGCCGGTTCACGCAGTATTTT.

As to this clonotype: A clone one base away is much larger, so this may be a read error. The rearrangement uses TRBV6-2 or TRBV6-3 and TRBJ2-5, with unresolved D. The CDR3 contains 16 residues. Germline lookup yields CDR1 MNHEY and CDR2 SVGEGT. Here the CDR3 DNA reads TGTGCCAGCCGATCAACTGACGGATCATACCAAAAGACCCAGTACTTC. Translated, it gives CASRSTDGSYQKTQYF.

The table lists this clonotype with many counts. The V gene is TRBV2, the J gene TRBJ2-1; 10 bases map to TRBD2. The V gene end was trimmed by 7 bases and the J gene end by 8 bases; junction bases not matched to a gene: 8. In germline, CDR1 is SNHLY, CDR2 FYNNEI. This CDR3 spans 14 amino acids. Here the CDR3 reads CASTVQREGHEQFF. Written as DNA, the CDR3 is TGTGCCAGCACCGTCCAGCGGGAGGGCCATGAGCAGTTCTTC. The whole variable domain, remainder taken from reference TRBV2 and TRBJ2-1, is EPEVTQTPSHQVTQMGQEVILRCVPISNHLYFYWYRQILGQKVEFLVSFYNNEISEKSEIFDDQFSVERPDGSNFTLKIRSTKLEDSAMYFCASTVQREGHEQFFGPGTRLTVL.

Details on this clonotype: One end of the junction fails to match germline, which may point to a read error. The chain uses TRBV5-1 and TRBJ2-3; D remains unclear. Germline CDR1 is SGHRS and CDR2 is YFSETQ. This CDR3 has 12 amino acids. CDR3 sequence (DNA): TGCGCCGGCAGCTTATCGGAAAATACGCAGTATTTT. Its protein product is CAGSLSENTQYF.

A few counts support this clonotype. Being one base from a much bigger clone, this may be a read error. V gene TRBV5-1 combines with J gene TRBJ2-7; tentative D call: TRBD1 (6 bases). From germline, CDR1 is SGHRS and CDR2 YFSETQ. Trimming left V 2 bases short and J 4 bases short, with 19 bases between. CDR3 length equals 16 residues. CDR3: CASSLSRTDAGYEQYF. CDR3 in DNA: TGCGCCAGCAGCTTATCACGGACAGATGCCGGGTACGAGCAGTACTTC.